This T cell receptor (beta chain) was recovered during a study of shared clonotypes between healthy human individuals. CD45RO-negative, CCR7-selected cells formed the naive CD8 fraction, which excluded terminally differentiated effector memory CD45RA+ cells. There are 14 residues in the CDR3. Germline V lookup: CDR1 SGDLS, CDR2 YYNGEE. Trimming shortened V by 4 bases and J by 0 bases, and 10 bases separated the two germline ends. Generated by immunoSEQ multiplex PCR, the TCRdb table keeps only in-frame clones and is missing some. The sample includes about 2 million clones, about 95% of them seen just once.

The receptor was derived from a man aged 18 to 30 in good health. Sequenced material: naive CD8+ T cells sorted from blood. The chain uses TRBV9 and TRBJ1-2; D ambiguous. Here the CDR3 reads CASSPQDANYGYTF. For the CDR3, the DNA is TGTGCCAGCAGCCCTCAAGATGCTAACTATGGCTACACCTTC.